This T cell receptor (beta chain) stems from a study of blood T cell repertoires in COVID-19. The V end lost 2 bases, the J end lost 0 bases, and 7 bases lay between the germline ends. Germline values: CDR1 SQVTM, CDR2 ANQGSEA. This CDR3 region has 14 residues. As handled by the study authors: Estimation of nucleated cell counts relied on the amplification of reference gene primers. Sequencing was performed with immunoSEQ multiplex PCR; in TCRdb, only in-frame clones are kept and a portion is missing. The V and J calls and clone size were taken over from that table, and D and trimming were inferred from the DNA. Here the sample spans fewer than 200,000 clones, around 87% being singletons.

This TCR came from a man in his forties or fifties with active or convalescent COVID-19. Sequencing was done on a sample of peripheral blood. V and J are TRBV29-1 and TRBJ2-2; D gene uncertain. For the CDR3, the DNA is TGCAGCGTTGAACCCCACTCGAACACCGGGGAGCTGTTTTTT. Translating gives CSVEPHSNTGELFF.